This TCR beta chain was recovered during a study of beta chain features in type 1 diabetes. The CDR3 length is 15 residues. V shed 0 bases, J shed 5 bases, and the junction held 4 bases outside the gene matches. Germline CDR1 and CDR2: LGHNA and YNFKEQ. In this sample, this clone turned up a few times. Blood was drawn once from each donor into heparinised tubes. The draws averaged about 0.11 L. Each of the CD4+ naive, central memory, regulatory and stem cell-like memory populations was sorted via CD45RO/CCR7/CD25/CD127/CD95/CD27. The authors obtained over 98% purity in all sorted populations. The investigators reverse transcribed all of the isolated RNA, so they sequenced expressed TCRB transcripts. Profiled with immunoSEQ multiplex PCR; TCRdb holds only in-frame clones, not every one. Among under 450,000 clones, roughly 14% were seen once, and the ten largest hold roughly 0.035%.

The V gene is TRBV4-2, the J gene TRBJ2-5, with 9 bases identical to TRBD2. The sequencing input was naive CD4+ T cells from blood. This clonotype was sampled from a man aged 30-40 years in good health. The CDR3 region is CASSQDSTSGETQYF. The CDR3 DNA follows: TGTGCCAGCAGCCAAGATAGCACTAGCGGGGAGACCCAGTACTTC.